Listed here are 25 T cell receptor beta chains from one sample, sequenced in a study of siplizumab effects on memory and regulatory T cells. This table comes from immunoSEQ multiplex PCR, and its TCRdb copy is limited to in-frame clones, with some not included. The data show 80,000 to 95,000 clones, around 95% seen once. Specimen: CD8+ T cells sorted from blood. Receptors originate from a human donor in good health.

The chain recombines TRBV2 with TRBJ2-3; no firm D call. CDR3 length: 15 amino acids. The V gene's germline CDR1 is SNHLY and CDR2 FYNNEI. The V and J ends lost 0 bases and 2 bases respectively, with 9 bases between them. The CDR3 reads CASSEAEGNTDTQYF. CDR3 DNA: TGTGCCAGCAGTGAAGCAGAAGGTAACACAGATACGCAGTATTTT.

The J gene is TRBJ1-4, the V gene TRBV6-5; the D gene is possibly TRBD1 (5 bases). CDR1 MNHEY and CDR2 SVGAGI come from the germline V gene. Trimming shortened V by 6 bases and J by 3 bases, and 11 bases separated the two germline ends. CDR3 length: 14 residues. The CDR3 region has the DNA TGTGCCAGCAGCTACACGGGGGCTAATGAAAAACTGTTTTTT. It yields the protein CASSYTGANEKLFF.

This clone was picked up a small number of times. This chain uses TRBV5-1 with TRBJ2-7; 8 bases align to TRBD2. CDR3 length: 17 amino acids. The V gene end was trimmed by 2 bases and the J gene end by 4 bases; junction bases not matched to a gene: 14. Germline V gene lookup returns CDR1 SGHRS and CDR2 YFSETQ. The CDR3 protein is CASSFSGVRAGSYEQYF. As DNA, the CDR3 is TGCGCCAGCAGCTTTAGCGGGGTCCGCGCGGGATCGTACGAGCAGTACTTC.

This chain connects TRBV27 to TRBJ2-1; TRBD2 matches at 8 bases. The length of the CDR3 is 14 residues. Unmatched junction bases numbered 8, after V lost 6 bases and J lost 7 bases. Germline assignment: CDR1 MNHEY and CDR2 SMNVEV (reference sequence). The DNA for the CDR3 is TGTGCCAGCAGATTAATAGCGGGAAGGAATGAGCAGTTCTTC. This gives the protein CASRLIAGRNEQFF.

This chain uses TRBV9 with TRBJ2-7; 13 bases match TRBD2. Trimming removed 2 bases from V and 3 bases from J; junction bases left unmatched: 11. This CDR3 has 18 amino acids. From germline, CDR1 is SGDLS and CDR2 YYNGEE. CDR3 nucleotides: TGTGCCAGCAGCGTCTCCGGGACTAGCGGGAAAGGAGGCTACGAGCAGTACTTC. Translating gives CASSVSGTSGKGGYEQYF.

This clone was recorded once. V is TRBV6-5 and J is TRBJ2-2, with unresolved D. The CDR3 consists of 15 residues. CDR1 and CDR2 (germline): MNHEY, SVGAGI. V was pared by 1 base and J by 0 bases, with 6 bases between. The CDR3 spells CASSYFAANTGELFF. CDR3 sequence (DNA): TGTGCCAGCAGTTACTTCGCGGCGAACACCGGGGAGCTGTTTTTT.

The genes are TRBV7-9 and TRBJ1-2, with TRBD1 matching over 9 bases. J lost 4 bases, V lost 5 bases, and 5 bases had no gene match. In germline, CDR1 is SEHNR, CDR2 FQNEAQ (reference sequence). The CDR3 runs to 14 residues. This CDR3 reads CASSAPDRGYGYTF. For the CDR3, the DNA is TGTGCCAGCAGCGCACCGGACAGGGGCTATGGCTACACCTTC.

The CDR3 bases are TGTGCCAGCATTCCTTACATTATTGGGACTCCCCCGGCAGATACGCAGTATTTT. Encoded protein: CASIPYIIGTPPADTQYF. The gene calls are TRBV27 and TRBJ2-3; TRBD2 is a possible D gene (6 bases). This CDR3 is 18 amino acids long. The V end lost 7 bases, the J end lost 4 bases, and 27 bases lay between the germline ends. Germline CDR1 and CDR2: MNHEY and SMNVEV (reference sequence).

Details on this clone: This specimen includes other DNA sequences encoding the same CDR3. The J gene is TRBJ1-2, the V gene TRBV7-3; TRBD1 aligns across 7 bases. The J segment lost 7 bases and the V segment lost 2 bases, leaving 4 bases of the junction unmatched. The CDR3 is made up of 13 amino acids. Germline-derived CDR1 and CDR2 are SGHTA and FQGTGA. CDR3 DNA sequence: TGTGCCAGCAGCTTAGAGGGGGCGGGTGGCTACACCTTC. Translation gives CASSLEGAGGYTF.

The genes are TRBV11-3 and TRBJ2-7; D is possibly TRBD2 (5 bases). CDR1 is SGHNT and CDR2 is YENEEA in the germline V gene. CDR3 length: 14 amino acids. V was trimmed by 1 base and J by 2 bases, leaving 9 bases between them. The CDR3 DNA sequence: TGTGCCAGCAGCTTAGGTGGGAGAACCTACGAGCAGTACTTC. It yields the protein CASSLGGRTYEQYF.

This clone was seen just once. The rearrangement links TRBV27 to TRBJ2-7; no clear D. The germline gives CDR1 MNHEY, CDR2 SMNVEV (reference sequence). V lost 2 bases, J lost 4 bases, and 12 bases lay in between. The CDR3 has 14 amino acids. CDR3: CASSLKGWVYEQYF. The CDR3 nucleotides read TGTGCCAGCAGTTTAAAAGGCTGGGTTTACGAGCAGTACTTC.

V is TRBV9 and J is TRBJ2-3, with D hard to call. Trimming removed 3 bases at V and 0 bases at J, with 11 bases between. The CDR3 runs 15 residues. Germline V gives CDR1 SGDLS, CDR2 YYNGEE. In nucleotides, the CDR3 is TGTGCCAGCAGCGGTCTAGGCCTTAGCACAGATACGCAGTATTTT. It translates to CASSGLGLSTDTQYF.

This clone was counted a few times. The rearrangement joins TRBV4-2 to TRBJ2-1; 12 bases are shared with TRBD2. The CDR3 loop spans 17 amino acids. The germline V gene has CDR1 LGHNA and CDR2 YNFKEQ. Losses at the gene ends were 5 bases for V and 10 bases for J; bases not matched to a gene: 15. The CDR3 here is CASSITSRLAGVGEQFF. DNA for the CDR3: TGTGCCAGCAGCATAACCTCACGACTAGCGGGAGTAGGCGAGCAGTTCTTC.

In the case of this clone: The identical CDR3 is also encoded by other nucleotide sequences in the sample. V usage is TRBV13 and J usage is TRBJ2-3; 11 bases agree with TRBD2. V shed 5 bases, J shed 0 bases, and the junction held 10 bases outside the gene matches. The CDR3 covers 18 residues. Germline CDR1 and CDR2: PRHDT and FYEKMQ (reference sequence). The CDR3 region has the DNA TGTGCCAGCAGCCTGGGACTAGCGGAAGATGTTAGCACAGATACGCAGTATTTT. Its translation is CASSLGLAEDVSTDTQYF.

The V gene is TRBV30, the J gene TRBJ2-3, with 8 bases lining up with TRBD2. The V segment lost 1 base and the J segment 0 bases; nucleotides outside the gene matches: 0. Germline V lookup: CDR1 GTSNPN, CDR2 SVGIG (reference sequence). CDR3 length: 14 amino acids. CDR3: CAWSASGSTDTQYF. The CDR3 DNA reads as TGTGCCTGGAGTGCTAGCGGGAGCACAGATACGCAGTATTTT. Based on the CDR3 plus reference TRBV30 and TRBJ2-3, the full variable domain is SQTIHQWPATLVQPVGSPLSLECTVEGTSNPNLYWYRQAAGRGLQLLFYSVGIGQISSEVPQNLSASRPQDRQFILSSKKLLLSDSGFYLCAWSASGSTDTQYFGPGTRLTVL.

The rearrangement joins TRBV9 to TRBJ2-2, with TRBD2 as a possible D gene (5 bases). The CDR3 has 15 amino acids. Germline lookup yields CDR1 SGDLS and CDR2 YYNGEE. Trimming took off 3 bases at V and 6 bases at J, with 15 bases between the two ends. The CDR3 is CASSAFPTGAGELFF. CDR3 nucleotides: TGTGCCAGCAGCGCCTTTCCGACCGGGGCCGGGGAGCTGTTTTTT.

The chain is built from TRBV6-1 and TRBJ1-1; no clear D gene. With 2 bases removed from V and 3 bases from J, the gap between germline ends came to 7 bases. There are 13 residues in the CDR3. Per germline, CDR1 MNHNS and CDR2 SASEGT. CDR3 amino acids: CASSESEYTEAFF. The CDR3 nucleotides read TGTGCCAGCAGTGAATCGGAATACACTGAAGCTTTCTTT.

V gene TRBV10-1 combines with J gene TRBJ2-7; D gene ambiguous. The CDR3 runs to 12 residues. Germline-derived CDR1 and CDR2 are WNHNN and SYGVQD (reference sequence). V dropped 4 bases and J dropped 5 bases, with 9 bases sitting between them. CDR3 DNA: TGCGCCAGCAGTGTGAATTTAAACGAGCAGTACTTC. Residues: CASSVNLNEQYF.

The rearrangement joins TRBV4-2 to TRBJ2-3; 9 bases are a match to TRBD2. V was pared by 2 bases and J by 0 bases, with 15 bases of the junction left unmatched. Germline-derived CDR1 and CDR2 are LGHNA and YNFKEQ. CDR3 size: 20 residues. CDR3 sequence reads: CASSQIMTRSSGTSTDTQYF. The CDR3 DNA sequence: TGTGCCAGCAGCCAAATCATGACCCGCTCTAGCGGGACTAGCACAGATACGCAGTATTTT.

The V and J genes are TRBV6-4 and TRBJ2-3; 7 nucleotides agree with TRBD2. V shed 3 bases, J shed 3 bases, and the junction held 9 bases outside the gene matches. Looked up from germline, CDR1 is MRHNA and CDR2 is SNTAGT. The CDR3 loop spans 16 amino acids. CDR3: CASSDVSGGGTDTQYF. The CDR3 DNA sequence: TGTGCCAGCAGTGATGTCTCGGGAGGTGGTACAGATACGCAGTATTTT.

This rearrangement joins TRBV6-5 to TRBJ2-7; TRBD2 aligns across 11 bases. Germline assignment: CDR1 MNHEY and CDR2 SVGAGI. CDR3 length: 15 residues. V lost 8 bases, J lost 3 bases, and 9 bases stayed unmatched. The CDR3 region has the DNA TGTGCCAGCGGCCCACTAGCGGGAGTTATCTACGAGCAGTACTTC. Translated: CASGPLAGVIYEQYF.

The chain employs TRBV5-1 and TRBJ2-7; 10 bases line up with TRBD2. V trimming: 3 bases; J trimming: 7 bases; junction bases outside the gene matches: 19. The CDR3 totals 18 residues. Germline V gene lookup returns CDR1 SGHRS and CDR2 YFSETQ. CDR3 bases: TGCGCCAGCAGCTCCGACCCGTCAGGGAGCGGGAGGGCTGAAGAGCAGTACTTC. Translating gives CASSSDPSGSGRAEEQYF.

The sample holds a few counts of this clone. The V call is TRBV29-1, the J call TRBJ2-4; 7 bases are a match to TRBD1. The CDR3 covers 12 residues. Germline V gene sequence: CDR1 SQVTM, CDR2 ANQGSEA. V lost 3 bases, J lost 11 bases, and 7 bases stayed unmatched. The CDR3 DNA sequence: TGCAGCGTTGATGGACAGGCGGGCGTTCAGTACTTC. It yields the protein CSVDGQAGVQYF.

J is TRBJ2-1 and V is TRBV5-3, with 11 bases fitting TRBD1. TRBV5-3 is an ORF for which the function is uncertain. After removal of 8 bases from V and 10 bases from J, the junction contained 5 bases not matched to a gene. The CDR3 is 12 residues long. The CDR3: CASGTGGREQFF. The CDR3 DNA reads as TGTGCCAGCGGGACAGGGGGTCGGGAGCAGTTCTTC.

Here the CDR3 DNA reads TGTGCCAGAAGCTTGGCTTGGCTAGCGGGGCCCCAAGAGACCCAGTACTTC. This gives the protein CARSLAWLAGPQETQYF. V and J are TRBV5-3 and TRBJ2-5; 9 bases line up with TRBD2. TRBV5-3 has ORF status, its function being uncertain. The CDR3 runs 17 residues. The junction had 7 bases not matched to a gene; V was cut back by 0 bases and J by 1 base.